The 10 T cell receptor beta chains given below trace back to one sample, sequenced in a study of PD-L1 blockade in urothelial cancer. The data were produced by immunoSEQ multiplex PCR, yet TCRdb's version contains in-frame clones alone and is incomplete. The table shows under 120,000 clones, with around 82% occurring only once. The sequenced sample was PBMCs, obtained around atezolizumab (anti-PD-L1) treatment. Every receptor here comes from a man aged 50 to 60 with urothelial cancer.

V usage is TRBV5-5 and J usage is TRBJ1-6, with 11 bases identical to TRBD1. Losses at the gene ends were 4 bases for V and 7 bases for J; bases not matched to a gene: 16. Per the germline V gene, CDR1 is SGHKS and CDR2 is YYEKEE (reference sequence). This CDR3 is 19 amino acids long. DNA for the CDR3: TGTGCCAGCAGCCCCCATGGACAGGGGGCGAGTTATTCCAATTCACCCCTCCACTTT. Translation gives CASSPHGQGASYSNSPLHF.

The chain joins TRBV30 to TRBJ1-3; D ambiguous. Trimming cost V 3 bases and J 9 bases, with 18 bases left between them. This CDR3 contains 14 residues. Germline CDR1 reads GTSNPN; CDR2 reads SVGIG (reference sequence). CDR3: CAWRRVETPFTIYF. The CDR3 nucleotides are TGTGCCTGGAGGAGGGTCGAGACACCCTTCACCATATATTTT.

The V and J genes are TRBV7-2 and TRBJ1-5, with 7 bases matching TRBD1. J gave up 6 bases and V 4 bases, and 9 bases lay outside the gene matches. Germline values: CDR1 SGHTA, CDR2 FQGNSA. This CDR3 has 15 residues. CDR3 amino acids: CASSSGGGVGQPQHF. DNA for the CDR3: TGTGCCAGCAGCTCTGGAGGGGGCGTTGGTCAGCCCCAGCATTTT.

The chain links TRBV7-2 to TRBJ1-3; no clear D gene. Deletions cut 1 base from V and 0 bases from J, with 4 bases between. Germline assignment: CDR1 SGHTA and CDR2 FQGNSA. This CDR3 is 14 amino acids long. CDR3 loop: CASSLGPSGNTIYF. For the CDR3, the DNA is TGTGCCAGCAGCTTAGGGCCCTCTGGAAACACCATATATTTT.

The CDR3 nucleotides are TGTGCCAGCAATTTCGATGCCAAGAGGACCCAGTACTTC. It encodes CASNFDAKRTQYF. The chain uses TRBV6-1 and TRBJ2-5; D gene ambiguous. The CDR3 runs to 13 residues. The V end was cut by 7 bases, the J end by 7 bases, with 16 bases between. Germline CDR1 is MNHNS and CDR2 is SASEGT.

The J gene is TRBJ2-2, the V gene TRBV4-1; D perhaps matches TRBD1 (6 bases). CDR1 MGHRA and CDR2 YSYEKL come from the germline V gene. Trimming cost V 0 bases and J 6 bases, with 11 bases left between them. The CDR3 extends over 15 amino acids. CDR3 coding DNA: TGCGCCAGCAGCCAAGACGGACAGTCTGCCGGGGAGCTGTTTTTT. Amino acid sequence: CASSQDGQSAGELFF.

The genes are TRBV9 and TRBJ2-6, with D possibly matching TRBD1 (5 bases). Germline CDR1 reads SGDLS; CDR2 reads YYNGEE. Trimming took off 0 bases at V and 2 bases at J, with 9 bases between the two ends. CDR3 length: 16 amino acids. CDR3 residues: CASSVVPRAGANVLTF. For the CDR3, the DNA is TGTGCCAGCAGCGTAGTCCCCAGGGCTGGGGCCAACGTCCTGACTTTC.

The chain couples TRBV30 to TRBJ2-1, with TRBD2 matching 10 bases. The germline gives CDR1 GTSNPN, CDR2 SVGIG (reference sequence). Trimming at V came to 0 bases and at J to 1 base, leaving 15 bases not matched to a gene. The CDR3 length is 20 residues. The CDR3 DNA reads TGTGCCTGGAGTGTACGTCGTGGTCTAGCGGGAGAATTATCCTACAATGAGCAGTTCTTC. Translating gives CAWSVRRGLAGELSYNEQFF. Complete variable domain (other parts from reference TRBV30 and TRBJ2-1): SQTIHQWPATLVQPVGSPLSLECTVEGTSNPNLYWYRQAAGRGLQLLFYSVGIGQISSEVPQNLSASRPQDRQFILSSKKLLLSDSGFYLCAWSVRRGLAGELSYNEQFFGPGTRLTVL.

The chain uses TRBV5-6 and TRBJ2-5, with a weak D call TRBD2 (6 bases). CDR1 and CDR2 from the germline V gene are SGHDT and YYEEEE. V lost 5 bases and J 4 bases, leaving 15 bases between the germline ends. CDR3 length equals 14 residues. The CDR3 is CASSRRGGVETQYF. Here the CDR3 DNA reads TGTGCCAGCAGTCGTCGAGGAGGGGTAGAGACCCAGTACTTC.

Written as DNA, the CDR3 is TGTGCCAGCAGCATGAAAGACGGAGATGGCTACACCTTC. This codes for CASSMKDGDGYTF. This chain connects TRBV5-4 to TRBJ1-2, with D unresolved. Trimming stripped 4 bases from V and 6 bases from J, with 13 bases between. The CDR3 consists of 13 residues. Germline CDR1 SGHNT, CDR2 YYREEE (reference sequence).